The T cell receptor beta chain under discussion was sequenced for a study of shared clonotypes between healthy human individuals. The data were produced by immunoSEQ multiplex PCR, yet TCRdb's version contains in-frame clones alone and is incomplete. The sample contains around 560,000 clones, roughly 95% of which appear only once. The table lists this clone with a count of one. The CDR3 extends over 14 amino acids. V was clipped by 0 bases and J by 5 bases, with 10 bases between them. Germline values: CDR1 SGHAT, CDR2 FQDESV (reference sequence). CD8 cells classed as naive were CD45RO-negative and positively selected for CCR7, excluding terminally differentiated effector memory CD45RA+ cells.

The sequencing input was naive CD8+ T cells sorted from blood. This receptor was taken from a woman between 25 and 40 years old in good health. J is TRBJ1-1 and V is TRBV11-1; D is uncertain. Written as DNA, the CDR3 is TGTGCCAGCAGCTTAGCTCGAGGTGGGACTGAAGCTTTCTTT. This sequence encodes CASSLARGGTEAFF. Supplemented by reference TRBV11-1 and TRBJ1-1, the full variable domain reads EAEVAQSPRYKITEKSQAVAFWCDPISGHATLYWYRQILGQGPELLVQFQDESVVDDSQLPKDRFSAERLKGVDSTLKIQPAELGDSAMYLCASSLARGGTEAFFGQGTRLTVV.